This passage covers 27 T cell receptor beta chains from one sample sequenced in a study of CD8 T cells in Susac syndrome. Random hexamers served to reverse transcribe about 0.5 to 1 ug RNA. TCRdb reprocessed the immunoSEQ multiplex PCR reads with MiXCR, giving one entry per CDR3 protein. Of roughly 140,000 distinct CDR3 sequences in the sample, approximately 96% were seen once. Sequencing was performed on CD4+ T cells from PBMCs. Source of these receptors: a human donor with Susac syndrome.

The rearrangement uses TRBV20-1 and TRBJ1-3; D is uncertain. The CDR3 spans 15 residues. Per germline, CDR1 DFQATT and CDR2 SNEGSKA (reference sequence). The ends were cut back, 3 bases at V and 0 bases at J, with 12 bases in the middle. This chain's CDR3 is CSASVQKLSGNTIYF. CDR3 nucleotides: TGCAGTGCTAGTGTGCAGAAACTCTCTGGAAACACCATATATTTT.

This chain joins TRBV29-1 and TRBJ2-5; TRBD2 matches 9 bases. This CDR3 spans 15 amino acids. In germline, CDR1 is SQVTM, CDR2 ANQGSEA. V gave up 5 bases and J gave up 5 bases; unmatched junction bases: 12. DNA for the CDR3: TGCAGCGTTAAAACTGTCGGGACTAGCCTGGAGACCCAGTACTTC. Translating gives CSVKTVGTSLETQYF.

CDR3 in DNA: TGTGCCAGCAGCAAAAAACGGGACAGGGGGCATCAGCCCCAGCATTTT. As protein: CASSKKRDRGHQPQHF. The chain links TRBV21-1 to TRBJ1-5; the tabulated D call, TRBD1, remains unverified against the DNA. TRBV21-1 is a recognized pseudogene. The CDR3 runs 16 residues.

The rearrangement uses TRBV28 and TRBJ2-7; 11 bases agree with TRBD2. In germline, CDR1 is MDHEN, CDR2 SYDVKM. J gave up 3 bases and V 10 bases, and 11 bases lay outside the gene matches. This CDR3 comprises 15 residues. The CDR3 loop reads CATARLAGGIYEQYF. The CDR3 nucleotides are TGTGCCACCGCCCGGCTAGCGGGAGGCATCTACGAGCAGTACTTC.

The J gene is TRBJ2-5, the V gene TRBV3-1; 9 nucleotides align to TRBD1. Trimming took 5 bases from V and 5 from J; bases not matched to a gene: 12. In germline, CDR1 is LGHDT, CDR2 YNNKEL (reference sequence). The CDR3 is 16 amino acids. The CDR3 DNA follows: TGTGCCAGCAGCTCGAGGAACAGGGGGCGGCGGGAGACCCAGTACTTC. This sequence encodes CASSSRNRGRRETQYF.

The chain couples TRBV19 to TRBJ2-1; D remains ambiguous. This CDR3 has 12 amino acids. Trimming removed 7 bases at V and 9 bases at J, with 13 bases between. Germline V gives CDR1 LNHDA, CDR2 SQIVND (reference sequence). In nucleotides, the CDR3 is TGTGCCAGTATTTCATCAGGCGGTGAGCAGTTCTTC. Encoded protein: CASISSGGEQFF. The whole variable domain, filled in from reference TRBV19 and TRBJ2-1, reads DGGITQSPKYLFRKEGQNVTLSCEQNLNHDAMYWYRQDPGQGLRLIYYSQIVNDFQKGDIAEGYSVSREKKESFPLTVTSAQKNPTAFYLCASISSGGEQFFGPGTRLTVL.

The CDR3 here is CSVAMGVTEAFF. Here the CDR3 DNA reads TGCAGCGTCGCGATGGGGGTGACTGAAGCTTTCTTT. This chain uses TRBV29-1 with TRBJ1-1; a possible D gene is TRBD1 (5 bases). This CDR3 has 12 amino acids. V was pared by 6 bases and J by 5 bases, with 13 bases between. In germline, CDR1 is SQVTM, CDR2 ANQGSEA.

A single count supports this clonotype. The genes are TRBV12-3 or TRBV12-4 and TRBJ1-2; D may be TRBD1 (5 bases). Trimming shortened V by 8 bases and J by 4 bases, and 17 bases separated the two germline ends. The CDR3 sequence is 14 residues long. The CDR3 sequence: CASGRGAGSYGYTF. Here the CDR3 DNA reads TGTGCCAGCGGGCGTGGGGCAGGGAGCTATGGCTACACCTTC.

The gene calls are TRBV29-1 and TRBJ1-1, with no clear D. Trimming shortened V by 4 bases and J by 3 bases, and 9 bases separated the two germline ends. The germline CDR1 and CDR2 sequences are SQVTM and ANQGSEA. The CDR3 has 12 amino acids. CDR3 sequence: CSVGGWDTEAFF. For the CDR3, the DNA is TGCAGCGTTGGGGGATGGGACACTGAAGCTTTCTTT.

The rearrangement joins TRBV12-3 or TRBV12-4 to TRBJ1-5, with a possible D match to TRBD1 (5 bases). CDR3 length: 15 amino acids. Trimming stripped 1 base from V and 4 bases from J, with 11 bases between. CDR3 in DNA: TGTGCCAGCAGTTTAGGGCTAGGGGCTAATCAGCCCCAGCATTTT. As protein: CASSLGLGANQPQHF.

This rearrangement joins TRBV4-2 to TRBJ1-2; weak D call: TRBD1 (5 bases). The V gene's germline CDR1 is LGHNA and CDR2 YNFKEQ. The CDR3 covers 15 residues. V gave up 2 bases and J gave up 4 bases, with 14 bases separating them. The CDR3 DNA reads TGTGCCAGCAGCCAACCCGAGGCAGGGACCTATGGCTACACCTTC. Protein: CASSQPEAGTYGYTF.

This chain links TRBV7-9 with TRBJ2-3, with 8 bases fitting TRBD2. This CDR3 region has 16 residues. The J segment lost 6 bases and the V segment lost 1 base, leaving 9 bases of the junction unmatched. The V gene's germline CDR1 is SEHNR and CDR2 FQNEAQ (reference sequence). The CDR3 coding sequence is TGTGCCAGCAGCTTAGTTCTAGCGGGCCGAACGGATACGCAGTATTTT. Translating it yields CASSLVLAGRTDTQYF.

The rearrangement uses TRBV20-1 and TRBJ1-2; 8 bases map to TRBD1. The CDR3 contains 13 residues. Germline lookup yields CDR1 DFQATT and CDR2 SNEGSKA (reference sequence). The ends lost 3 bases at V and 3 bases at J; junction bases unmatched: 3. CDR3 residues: CSASAGGHYGYTF. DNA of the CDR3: TGCAGTGCTAGTGCAGGGGGCCACTATGGCTACACCTTC.

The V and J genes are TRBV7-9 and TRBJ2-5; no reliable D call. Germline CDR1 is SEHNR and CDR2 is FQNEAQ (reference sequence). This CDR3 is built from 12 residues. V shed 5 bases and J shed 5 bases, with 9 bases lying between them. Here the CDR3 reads CASSRTLETQYF. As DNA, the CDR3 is TGTGCCAGCAGCCGGACGCTGGAGACCCAGTACTTC.

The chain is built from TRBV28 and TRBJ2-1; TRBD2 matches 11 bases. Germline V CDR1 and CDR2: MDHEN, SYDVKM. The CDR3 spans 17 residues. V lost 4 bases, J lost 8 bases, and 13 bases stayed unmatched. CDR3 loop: CASSSFIDSGRAYEQFF. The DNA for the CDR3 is TGTGCCAGCAGTTCATTTATCGATAGCGGGAGGGCCTATGAGCAGTTCTTC.

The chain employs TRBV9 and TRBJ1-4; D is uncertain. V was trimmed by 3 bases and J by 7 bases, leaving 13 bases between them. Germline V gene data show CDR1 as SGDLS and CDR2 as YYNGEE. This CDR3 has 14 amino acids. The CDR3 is CASSAGTTGEKLFF. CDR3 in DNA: TGTGCCAGCAGCGCCGGAACGACGGGTGAAAAACTGTTTTTT.

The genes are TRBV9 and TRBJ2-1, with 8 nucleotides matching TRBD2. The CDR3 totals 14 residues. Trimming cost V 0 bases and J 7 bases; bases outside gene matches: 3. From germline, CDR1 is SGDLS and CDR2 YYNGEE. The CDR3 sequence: CASSVAPGGNEQFF. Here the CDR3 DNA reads TGTGCCAGCAGCGTAGCTCCGGGGGGGAATGAGCAGTTCTTC.

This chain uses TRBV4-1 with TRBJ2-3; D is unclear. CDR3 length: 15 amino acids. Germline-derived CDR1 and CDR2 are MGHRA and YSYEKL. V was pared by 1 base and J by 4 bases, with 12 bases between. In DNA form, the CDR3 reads TGCGCCAGCAGCCAAGTGCCCTCGGGCGCAGATACGCAGTATTTT. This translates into CASSQVPSGADTQYF.

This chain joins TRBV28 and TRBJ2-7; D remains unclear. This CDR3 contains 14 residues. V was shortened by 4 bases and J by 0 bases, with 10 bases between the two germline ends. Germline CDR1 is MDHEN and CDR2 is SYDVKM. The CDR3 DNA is TGTGCCAGCAGTTACGACTCCTACTCCTACGAGCAGTACTTC. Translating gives CASSYDSYSYEQYF. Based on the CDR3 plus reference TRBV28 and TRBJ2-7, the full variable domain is DVKVTQSSRYLVKRTGEKVFLECVQDMDHENMFWYRQDPGLGLRLIYFSYDVKMKEKGDIPEGYSVSREKKERFSLILESASTNQTSMYLCASSYDSYSYEQYFGPGTRLTVT.

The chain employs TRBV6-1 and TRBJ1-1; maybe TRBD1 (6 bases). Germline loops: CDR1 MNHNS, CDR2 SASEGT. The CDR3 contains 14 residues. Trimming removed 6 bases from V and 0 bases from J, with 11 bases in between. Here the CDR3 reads CASRQTGLNTEAFF. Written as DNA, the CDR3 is TGTGCCAGCAGACAAACAGGGTTGAACACTGAAGCTTTCTTT.

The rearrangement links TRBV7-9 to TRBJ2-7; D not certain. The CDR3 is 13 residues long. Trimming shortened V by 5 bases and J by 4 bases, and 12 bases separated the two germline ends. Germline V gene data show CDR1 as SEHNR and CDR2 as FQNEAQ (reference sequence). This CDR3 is CASSKPPLYEQYF. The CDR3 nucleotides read TGTGCCAGCAGCAAACCTCCGCTTTACGAGCAGTACTTC. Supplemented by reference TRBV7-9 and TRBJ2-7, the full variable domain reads DTGVSQNPRHKITKRGQNVTFRCDPISEHNRLYWYRQTLGQGPEFLTYFQNEAQLEKSRLLSDRFSAERPKGSFSTLEIQRTEQGDSAMYLCASSKPPLYEQYFGPGTRLTVT.

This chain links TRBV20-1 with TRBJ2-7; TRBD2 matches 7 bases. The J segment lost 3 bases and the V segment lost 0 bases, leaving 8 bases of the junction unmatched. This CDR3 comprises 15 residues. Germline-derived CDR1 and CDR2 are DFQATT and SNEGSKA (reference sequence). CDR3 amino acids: CSARDPTSAGYEQYF. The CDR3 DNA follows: TGCAGTGCTAGAGATCCCACTAGCGCGGGCTACGAGCAGTACTTC.

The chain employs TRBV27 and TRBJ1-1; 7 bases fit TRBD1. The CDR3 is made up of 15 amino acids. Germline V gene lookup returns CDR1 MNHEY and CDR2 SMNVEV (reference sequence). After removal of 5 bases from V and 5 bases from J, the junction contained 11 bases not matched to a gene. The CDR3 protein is CASSQLPGGRTEAFF. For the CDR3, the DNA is TGTGCCAGCAGTCAGCTGCCAGGGGGACGGACTGAAGCTTTCTTT.

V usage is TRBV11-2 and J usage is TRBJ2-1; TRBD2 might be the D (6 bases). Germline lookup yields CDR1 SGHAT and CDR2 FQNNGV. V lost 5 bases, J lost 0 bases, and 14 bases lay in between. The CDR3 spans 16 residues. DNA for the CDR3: TGTGCCAGCAGCCTACACGGGGGTCCCTCCTACAATGAGCAGTTCTTC. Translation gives CASSLHGGPSYNEQFF.

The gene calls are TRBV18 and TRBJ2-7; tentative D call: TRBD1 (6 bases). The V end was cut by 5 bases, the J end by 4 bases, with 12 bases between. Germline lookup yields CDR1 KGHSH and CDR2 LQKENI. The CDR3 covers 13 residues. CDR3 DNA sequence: TGTGCCAGCTCATCCTCTCAGGGGTACGAGCAGTACTTC. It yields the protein CASSSSQGYEQYF.

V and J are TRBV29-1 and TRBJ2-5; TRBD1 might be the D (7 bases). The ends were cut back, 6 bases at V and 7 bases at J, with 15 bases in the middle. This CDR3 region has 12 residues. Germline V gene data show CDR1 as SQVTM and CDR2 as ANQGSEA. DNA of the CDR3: TGCAGCGTCCCCAGGGGGGCTGGGACCCAGTACTTC. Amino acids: CSVPRGAGTQYF. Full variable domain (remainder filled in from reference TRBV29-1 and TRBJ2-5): SAVISQKPSRDICQRGTSLTIQCQVDSQVTMMFWYRQQPGQSLTLIATANQGSEATYESGFVIDKFPISRPNLTFSTLTVSNMSPEDSSIYLCSVPRGAGTQYFGPGTRLLVL.

CDR3 bases: TGTGCCAGCAGCCAAGGGGGGTTCACTGAAGCTTTCTTT. Translated, it gives CASSQGGFTEAFF. The chain is built from TRBV3-1 and TRBJ1-1, with D possibly TRBD1 on 5 matching bases. Deletions cut 1 base from V and 4 bases from J, with 7 bases between. The germline CDR1 and CDR2 sequences are LGHDT and YNNKEL (reference sequence). The CDR3 runs 13 residues.